This T cell receptor beta chain was sequenced for a study of cytomegalovirus exposure and HLA in healthy donors. The CDR3 runs to 15 residues. V was pared by 5 bases and J by 3 bases, with 16 bases between. CDR1 MNHEY and CDR2 SMNVEV come from the germline V gene (reference sequence). 13 Jbeta primers and 60 Vbeta primers were used for the PCR. TCRdb's table, derived via immunoSEQ multiplex PCR, lists solely in-frame clones and lacks some. Among about 160,000 clones, about 76% were seen once, and the ten largest hold about 1.9%. This TCR was sampled from a female donor in good health and CMV-seronegative. This chain connects TRBV27 to TRBJ1-1; maybe TRBD1 (5 bases). Sequenced material: PBMCs. The CDR3 nucleotides are TGTGCCAGCAGTCGGGGACTCTGGAGGGACACTGAAGCTTTCTTT. Translated: CASSRGLWRDTEAFF.